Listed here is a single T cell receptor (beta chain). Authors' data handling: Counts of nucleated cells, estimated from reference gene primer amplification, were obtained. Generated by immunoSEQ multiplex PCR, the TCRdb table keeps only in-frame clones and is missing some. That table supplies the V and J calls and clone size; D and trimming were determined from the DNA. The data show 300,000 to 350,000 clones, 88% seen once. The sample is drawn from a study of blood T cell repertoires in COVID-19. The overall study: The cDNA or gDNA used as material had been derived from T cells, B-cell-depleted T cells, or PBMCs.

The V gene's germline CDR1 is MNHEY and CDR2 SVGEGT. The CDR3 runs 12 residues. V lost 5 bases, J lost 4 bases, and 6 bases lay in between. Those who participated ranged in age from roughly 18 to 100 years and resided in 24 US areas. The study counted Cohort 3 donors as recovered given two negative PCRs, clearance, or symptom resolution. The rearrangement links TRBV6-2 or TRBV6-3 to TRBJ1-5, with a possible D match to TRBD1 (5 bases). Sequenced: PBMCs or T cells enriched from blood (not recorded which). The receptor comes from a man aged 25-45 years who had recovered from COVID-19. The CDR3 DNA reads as TGTGCCAGCAGTCCAGGGAATCAGCCCCAGCATTTT. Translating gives CASSPGNQPQHF.